Listed here is a single TCR beta chain. Primers used in a second PCR of roughly 7 to 12 cycles were a sample-barcoded 5' primer and a J-beta primer mix. TCRdb re-analysed the 5' RACE reads in MiXCR, keeping a single row per CDR3 protein. The sample lists about 970,000 distinct CDR3 sequences, just over 50% occurring once. Per germline, CDR1 MNHEY and CDR2 SVGEGT. CDR3 length: 14 residues. V lost 6 bases to trimming and J lost 4 bases, with 14 bases between them. The data were taken from a study of blood T cells in healthy people across ages. The sample comprised blood. The chain has TRBV6-2 or TRBV6-3 and TRBJ2-3; no definite D call. The origin of this receptor is a woman aged 55-75 years in good health. The DNA of the CDR3 is TGTGCCAGCAGCTACCTCGACCCCCCAGATACGCAGTATTTT. Translated, it gives CASSYLDPPDTQYF.